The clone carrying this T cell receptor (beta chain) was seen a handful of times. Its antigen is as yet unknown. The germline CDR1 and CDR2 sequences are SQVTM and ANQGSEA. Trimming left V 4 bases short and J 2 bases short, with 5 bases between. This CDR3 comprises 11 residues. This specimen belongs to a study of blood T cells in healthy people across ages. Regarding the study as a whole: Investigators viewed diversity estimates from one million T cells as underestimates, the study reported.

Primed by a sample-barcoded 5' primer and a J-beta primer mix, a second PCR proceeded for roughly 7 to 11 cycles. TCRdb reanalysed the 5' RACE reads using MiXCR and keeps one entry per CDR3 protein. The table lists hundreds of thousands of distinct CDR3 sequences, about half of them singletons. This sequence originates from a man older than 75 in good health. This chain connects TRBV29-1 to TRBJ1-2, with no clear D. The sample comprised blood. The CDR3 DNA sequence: TGCAGCGTTGCAGAAAACTATGGCTACACCTTC. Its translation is CSVAENYGYTF.